There are a few counts of the clone carrying this T cell receptor beta chain. Antigen specificity is unknown. At one boundary the junction diverges from the germline segment, which might be a read error. None of the patients had undergone any treatment ahead of thyroid surgery. The sample originates from a study of metastatic and nonmetastatic thyroid tumors. Study summary: The authors compared repertoires across blood and tumor or nodule tissue from malignant and benign thyroid patients.

General study results and limits: When malignant thyroid tumors were compared with benign nodules, TCR beta diversity was reportedly significantly higher in the malignant tumors. This held in both blood and tumor samples.

Original data processing: A distant-metastasis classifier for papillary thyroid cancer was built using CDR3 differences across clinicopathological groups. TCRdb reanalyzed the PCR reads with MiXCR. TCRdb, rather than the study authors, made the V and J calls. The data hold some 20,000 clones, with 27% observed a single time. CDR3 length: 14 residues. Germline CDR1 reads MRHNA; CDR2 reads SNTAGT. J is TRBJ2-6 and V is TRBV6-4, with D tentatively TRBD1 (5 bases). The sequence came from a female donor with papillary thyroid cancer or a benign thyroid nodule (not recorded which). Some clones in this sample may be carry-over from other donors' samples. The sequenced sample was blood. CDR3 sequence: CASSDNYGAKVLTF. CDR3 nucleotide sequence: TGTGCCAGCAGTGACAACTATGGGGCCAAAGTCCTGACTTTC.